The 6 T cell receptor beta chains listed next were all sequenced from one sample in a study of cytomegalovirus exposure and HLA in healthy donors. Clones were sequenced by immunoSEQ multiplex PCR, and TCRdb holds only the in-frame ones, with some missing. The table has about 150,000 clones, about 88% seen once. The material sequenced was PBMCs. Source of these receptors: a woman under 30 in good health and CMV-seropositive.

As DNA, the CDR3 is TGTGCCAGCAGTTTAGCACTAGCGGGCGCAGATACGCAGTATTTT. Translated, it gives CASSLALAGADTQYF. The chain combines TRBV28 with TRBJ2-3, with 9 bases fitting TRBD2. The CDR3 covers 15 residues. Germline assignment: CDR1 MDHEN and CDR2 SYDVKM. V gave up 2 bases and J gave up 4 bases; unmatched junction bases: 4.

The chain employs TRBV19 and TRBJ2-7; 7 nucleotides agree with TRBD1. The CDR3 is made up of 14 amino acids. Germline CDR1 reads LNHDA; CDR2 reads SQIVND (reference sequence). The CDR3 DNA follows: TGTGCGACCACCGGGACAGCGCCCTCCTACGAGCAGTACTTC. This translates into CATTGTAPSYEQYF.

This chain joins TRBV20-1 and TRBJ2-3; unclear D gene. Germline CDR1 and CDR2: DFQATT and SNEGSKA (reference sequence). This CDR3 is 11 amino acids long. Trimming removed 5 bases at V and 4 bases at J, with 7 bases between. The DNA for the CDR3 is TGCAGTGCTGATGGCTCAGATACGCAGTATTTT. Protein: CSADGSDTQYF.

The chain joins TRBV6-6 to TRBJ2-5, with a weak D call TRBD1 (6 bases). This CDR3 region has 15 residues. V shed 6 bases and J shed 0 bases, with 14 bases lying between them. Germline lookup yields CDR1 MNHNY and CDR2 SVGAGI (reference sequence). The CDR3 coding sequence is TGTGCCAGCAGCCCAGGGGCGGCGTACCAAGAGACCCAGTACTTC. Translation gives CASSPGAAYQETQYF.

The rearrangement joins TRBV11-3 to TRBJ2-1; D possibly corresponds to TRBD2 (6 bases). The CDR3 totals 16 residues. Germline CDR1 reads SGHNT; CDR2 reads YENEEA. V lost 4 bases and J lost 4, with 17 bases in between. CDR3 in amino acids: CASSSPTGGIYNEQFF. Written as DNA, the CDR3 is TGTGCCAGCAGCTCCCCGACCGGCGGGATATACAATGAGCAGTTCTTC.

The chain couples TRBV19 to TRBJ2-7; 11 nucleotides agree with TRBD2. This CDR3 has 14 residues. The V gene's germline CDR1 is LNHDA and CDR2 SQIVND (reference sequence). V dropped 8 bases and J dropped 5; count of bases not matched to a gene: 8. This CDR3 reads CASRVAGGVDEQYF. DNA for the CDR3: TGTGCCAGTCGAGTAGCGGGAGGGGTCGACGAGCAGTACTTC.